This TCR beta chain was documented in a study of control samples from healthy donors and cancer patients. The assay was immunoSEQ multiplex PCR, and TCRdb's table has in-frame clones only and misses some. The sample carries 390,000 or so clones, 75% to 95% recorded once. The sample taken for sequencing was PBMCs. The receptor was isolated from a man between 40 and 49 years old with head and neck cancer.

The CDR3 coding sequence is TGCGCCAGCAGCGATTTAGGGGTTGACGATCAGCCCCAGCATTTT. Translated, it gives CASSDLGVDDQPQHF. The chain carries TRBV4-1 and TRBJ1-5, with D maybe TRBD1 (5 bases). Trimming stripped 5 bases from V and 5 bases from J, with 16 bases between. The germline CDR1 and CDR2 sequences are MGHRA and YSYEKL. This CDR3 contains 15 residues.